Listed below are T cell receptor beta chains from one sample, sequenced in a study of blood T cells in healthy people across ages. TCRdb processed the 5' RACE reads anew with MiXCR; each CDR3 protein has one entry. The sample holds some 800,000 distinct CDR3 sequences, around 42% seen once. Sequencing used blood. These receptors originate from a man aged 55-75 years in good health. The CDR3 runs from the conserved cysteine through the conserved F or W. The D gene is left open where the match is weak. The size of a clone is reported for some rows only, either as once, few or many, or as a class for expanded clones.

>-|TRBV5-4|-|TRBJ2-5
CASSLGFSDSETQYF
TGTGCCAGCAGCTTGGGGTTTAGCGACTCCGAGACCCAGTACTTC
>-|TRBV4-1|-|TRBJ2-7
CASSQAFGSEQYF
TGCGCCAGCAGCCAAGCTTTCGGATCCGAGCAGTACTTC
>-|TRBV10-3|TRBD1|TRBJ2-3
CAISARQGQGTDTQYF
TGTGCCATCAGTGCCCGTCAGGGACAGGGCACAGATACGCAGTATTTT
>-|TRBV7-2|-|TRBJ2-1
CASSLAGGHTKDEQFF
TGTGCCAGCAGCTTAGCGGGGGGCCATACAAAGGATGAGCAGTTCTTC
>-|TRBV9|-|TRBJ2-5
CASSDGPREETQYF
TGTGCCAGCAGCGACGGACCGCGAGAAGAGACCCAGTACTTC
>-|TRBV2|-|TRBJ2-2
CASRPDTNTGELFF
TGTGCCAGCCGACCGGACACCAACACCGGGGAGCTGTTTTTT
>many|TRBV6-2/TRBV6-3|TRBD1|TRBJ2-5
CASSYPTGAETQYF
TGTGCCAGCAGTTACCCTACAGGGGCCGAGACCCAGTACTTC
>-|TRBV7-2|TRBD2|TRBJ2-3
CASAGLAMSTDTQYF
TGTGCCAGCGCAGGACTAGCGATGAGCACAGATACGCAGTATTTT
>-|TRBV11-1|-|TRBJ2-1
CASSSGPKSSYNEQFF
TGTGCCAGCAGTTCGGGACCGAAGAGCTCCTACAATGAGCAGTTCTTC
>many|TRBV25-1|-|TRBJ2-3
CASSPVGSSEKRAQYF
TGTGCCAGCAGCCCAGTGGGTAGTTCGGAGAAAAGGGCGCAGTATTTT
>-|TRBV28|-|TRBJ1-5
CASSSTGGSSGQPQHF
TGTGCCAGCAGCTCGACCGGGGGTTCCTCGGGTCAGCCCCAGCATTTT
>-|TRBV7-2|-|TRBJ1-5
CASSLGRGETQHF
TGTGCCAGCAGCTTAGGCAGGGGAGAGACCCAGCATTTT
>-|TRBV6-5|TRBD1|TRBJ1-2
CASSYYEGAQGYTF
TGTGCCAGCAGTTACTATGAGGGGGCCCAGGGCTACACCTTC
>many|TRBV6-2/TRBV6-3|-|TRBJ2-5
CASSYGGATQETQYF
TGTGCCAGCAGTTACGGTGGGGCAACTCAAGAGACCCAGTACTTC
>-|TRBV28|TRBD2|TRBJ2-1
CASSSPSSGKYNEQFF
TGTGCCAGCAGTTCCCCCAGCAGCGGGAAGTACAATGAGCAGTTCTTC
>-|TRBV7-2|-|TRBJ2-7
CASSLVAGDSYEQYF
TGTGCCAGCAGCTTAGTGGCAGGGGATTCCTACGAGCAGTACTTC
>-|TRBV12-3/TRBV12-4|TRBD1|TRBJ2-2
CASSLSGTGVTGELFF
TGTGCCAGCAGTCTATCCGGGACAGGGGTTACCGGGGAGCTGTTTTTT
>few|TRBV12-5|-|TRBJ2-1
CASGPPLGEQFF
TGTGCTAGTGGTCCCCCCTTGGGTGAGCAGTTCTTC
>-|TRBV2|-|TRBJ2-3
CATLLLDTGGDTQYF
TGTGCCACCCTCCTTCTTGACACAGGCGGTGATACGCAGTATTTT
>-|TRBV11-2|-|TRBJ2-1
CASSLDKGPRVQFF
TGTGCCAGCAGCTTAGATAAGGGGCCACGGGTGCAGTTCTTC
>-|TRBV5-1|TRBD2|TRBJ2-3
CASSLSGDTDTQYF
TGCGCCAGCAGCTTGAGCGGGGACACAGATACGCAGTATTTT
>few|TRBV5-6|-|TRBJ2-7
CASGYRQGFYEQYF
TGTGCCAGCGGCTATCGGCAGGGGTTTTACGAGCAGTACTTC
>-|TRBV20-1|-|TRBJ2-2
CSAPLSFGPTGELFF
TGCAGTGCGCCCCTCTCTTTCGGTCCGACCGGGGAGCTGTTTTTT
>-|TRBV20-1|TRBD1|TRBJ2-5
CSDRDRGHVRRPRQETQYF
TGCAGTGACCGGGACAGGGGGCACGTGAGACGGCCGCGCCAAGAGACCCAGTACTTC
>many|TRBV21-1|-|TRBJ1-1
CASSKRPTGGMNTEAFF
TGTGCCAGCAGCAAAAGGCCTACGGGAGGGATGAACACTGAAGCTTTCTTT
>few|TRBV6-6|-|TRBJ2-5
CASSLPATVKETQYF
TGTGCCAGCAGCTTGCCGGCGACAGTCAAAGAGACCCAGTACTTC
>-|TRBV18|-|TRBJ1-5
CASSPGVPNQPQHF
TGTGCCAGCTCACCGGGAGTACCCAATCAGCCCCAGCATTTT
>-|TRBV5-1|TRBD1|TRBJ2-2
CASSFGQGYTGELFF
TGCGCCAGCAGCTTCGGACAGGGTTACACCGGGGAGCTGTTTTTT
>-|TRBV6-1|-|TRBJ1-1
CASTNRIWMNTEAFF
TGTGCCAGCACCAATAGGATTTGGATGAACACTGAAGCTTTCTTT
>-|TRBV21-1|-|TRBJ2-3
CASSKGNGGHTQYF
TGTGCCAGCAGCAAAGGGAATGGCGGACATACGCAGTATTTT
>many|TRBV29-1|-|TRBJ1-2
CSVLGPGRDYGYTF
TGCAGCGTCCTCGGACCGGGTCGGGACTATGGCTACACCTTC